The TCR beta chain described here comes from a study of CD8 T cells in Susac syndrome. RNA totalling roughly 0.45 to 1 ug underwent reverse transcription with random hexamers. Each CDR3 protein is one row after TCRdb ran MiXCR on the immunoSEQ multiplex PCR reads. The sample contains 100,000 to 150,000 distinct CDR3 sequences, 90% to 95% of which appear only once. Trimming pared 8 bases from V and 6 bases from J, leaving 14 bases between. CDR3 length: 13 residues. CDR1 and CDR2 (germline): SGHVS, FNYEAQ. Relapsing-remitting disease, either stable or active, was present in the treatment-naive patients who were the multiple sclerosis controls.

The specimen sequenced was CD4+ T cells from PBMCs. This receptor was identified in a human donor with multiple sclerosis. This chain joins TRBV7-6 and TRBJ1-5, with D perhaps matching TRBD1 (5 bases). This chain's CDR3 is CASGGTDGQPQHF. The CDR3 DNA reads TGTGCCAGCGGCGGGACTGACGGTCAGCCCCAGCATTTT.